Listed below are T cell receptor beta chains from one sample, sequenced in a study of blood T cell repertoires in COVID-19. Assay used: immunoSEQ multiplex PCR; TCRdb lists only in-frame clones, some missing. The repertoire includes about 200,000 clones, about 80% of them detected once, and 6.5% to 7% sits in the top ten. Sequencing used peripheral blood. These receptors all stem from a human donor with acute or convalescent COVID-19. The donor label of this sample is uncertain. Both conserved end residues are part of each CDR3. A D gene is named only where the DNA matches it firmly. Some rows have no size entry. The others give once, few or many, or a class for an expanded clone.

j_call: TRBJ2-7; v_call: TRBV11-2; d_call: TRBD2; clone_size: NA; cdr3_aa: CASSLLAGGNLYEQYF; cdr3_nt: TGTGCCAGCAGCTTACTGGCGGGAGGGAACCTCTACGAGCAGTACTTC
j_call: TRBJ1-5; v_call: TRBV27; d_call: NA; clone_size: NA; cdr3_aa: CASSFRGQPQHF; cdr3_nt: TGTGCCAGCAGTTTCAGGGGACAGCCCCAGCATTTT
j_call: TRBJ2-7; v_call: TRBV5-1; d_call: NA; clone_size: once; cdr3_aa: CASSLRTVPYEQYF; cdr3_nt: TGCGCCAGCAGCCTACGGACAGTCCCCTACGAGCAGTACTTC
j_call: TRBJ1-1; v_call: TRBV7-3; d_call: NA; clone_size: NA; cdr3_aa: CASSPGRGTEAFF; cdr3_nt: TGTGCCAGCAGTCCCGGGAGGGGAACTGAAGCTTTCTTT
j_call: TRBJ1-4; v_call: TRBV19; d_call: NA; clone_size: NA; cdr3_aa: CASSPGGGGGDEKLFF; cdr3_nt: TGTGCCAGTAGTCCCGGCGGGGGCGGTGGGGATGAAAAACTGTTTTTT
j_call: TRBJ2-3; v_call: TRBV11-2; d_call: NA; clone_size: NA; cdr3_aa: CASGGRTDTQYF; cdr3_nt: TGTGCCAGCGGTGGGAGGACAGATACGCAGTATTTT
j_call: TRBJ1-5; v_call: TRBV7-8; d_call: NA; clone_size: once; cdr3_aa: CASSSSGIGGQPQHF; cdr3_nt: TGTGCCAGCAGCTCCTCGGGGATCGGTGGTCAGCCCCAGCATTTT
j_call: TRBJ2-1; v_call: TRBV12-5; d_call: TRBD2; clone_size: NA; cdr3_aa: CASGTLAGTEQFF; cdr3_nt: TGTGCTAGTGGCACCCTAGCGGGGACTGAGCAGTTCTTC
j_call: TRBJ2-1; v_call: TRBV7-6; d_call: TRBD2; clone_size: NA; cdr3_aa: CASSPSGRASSYNEQFF; cdr3_nt: TGTGCCAGCAGCCCCAGCGGGAGGGCCTCTTCCTACAATGAGCAGTTCTTC
j_call: TRBJ1-4; v_call: TRBV18; d_call: NA; clone_size: NA; cdr3_aa: CASSRTAKGEKLFF; cdr3_nt: TGTGCCAGCTCACGGACAGCGAAGGGGGAAAAACTGTTTTTT
j_call: TRBJ1-5; v_call: TRBV6-5; d_call: NA; clone_size: NA; cdr3_aa: CASAPTYNQPQHF; cdr3_nt: TGTGCCAGCGCCCCTACGTATAATCAGCCCCAGCATTTT
j_call: TRBJ2-5; v_call: TRBV6-6; d_call: NA; clone_size: NA; cdr3_aa: CASSSQETQYF; cdr3_nt: TGTGCCAGCAGCAGTCAAGAGACCCAGTACTTC
j_call: TRBJ2-1; v_call: TRBV24-1; d_call: TRBD2; clone_size: once; cdr3_aa: CATSDGLAGVTGQFF; cdr3_nt: TGTGCCACCAGTGATGGACTAGCGGGAGTTACGGGGCAGTTCTTC
j_call: TRBJ2-3; v_call: TRBV19; d_call: NA; clone_size: NA; cdr3_aa: CASSISTGADTQYF; cdr3_nt: TGTGCCAGTAGTATTAGTACAGGTGCGGATACGCAGTATTTT
j_call: TRBJ1-2; v_call: TRBV25-1; d_call: NA; clone_size: NA; cdr3_aa: CASSVPVQGWNGYTF; cdr3_nt: TGTGCCAGCAGTGTCCCCGTACAGGGATGGAATGGCTACACCTTC
j_call: TRBJ1-4; v_call: TRBV6-1; d_call: TRBD1; clone_size: NA; cdr3_aa: CASSEASDRGKLFF; cdr3_nt: TGTGCCAGCAGTGAAGCCTCGGACAGGGGAAAACTGTTTTTT
j_call: TRBJ1-5; v_call: TRBV7-9; d_call: NA; clone_size: NA; cdr3_aa: CASSLDGPQPQHF; cdr3_nt: TGTGCCAGCAGCTTAGATGGGCCCCAGCCCCAGCATTTT
j_call: TRBJ2-7; v_call: TRBV30; d_call: NA; clone_size: NA; cdr3_aa: CAWSTGHRVEQYF; cdr3_nt: TGTGCCTGGAGTACAGGACACAGGGTCGAGCAGTACTTC
j_call: TRBJ2-2; v_call: TRBV5-4; d_call: TRBD1; clone_size: NA; cdr3_aa: CASSLGGNILTGPGGELFF; cdr3_nt: TGTGCCAGCAGCTTGGGGGGTAATATATTGACAGGGCCAGGCGGGGAGCTGTTTTTT
j_call: TRBJ2-1; v_call: TRBV11-1; d_call: NA; clone_size: NA; cdr3_aa: CASSETGTLGHNEQFF; cdr3_nt: TGTGCCAGCAGCGAAACCGGGACTTTGGGGCACAATGAGCAGTTCTTC
j_call: TRBJ2-2; v_call: TRBV6-1; d_call: TRBD1; clone_size: NA; cdr3_aa: CASSEEGGASTGELFF; cdr3_nt: TGTGCCAGCAGTGAAGAAGGGGGCGCGAGCACCGGGGAGCTGTTTTTT
j_call: TRBJ1-1; v_call: TRBV10-1; d_call: TRBD1; clone_size: NA; cdr3_aa: CASRTIEQGEVKAFF; cdr3_nt: TGCGCCAGCAGGACCATTGAACAGGGGGAGGTGAAAGCTTTCTTT
j_call: TRBJ1-5; v_call: TRBV3-1/TRBV3-2; d_call: NA; clone_size: few; cdr3_aa: CASSQELGSQPQHF; cdr3_nt: TGTGCCAGCAGCCAAGAACTAGGGTCCCAGCCCCAGCATTTT
j_call: TRBJ1-6; v_call: TRBV7-9; d_call: NA; clone_size: NA; cdr3_aa: CASSPREGVNSPLHF; cdr3_nt: TGTGCCAGCAGCCCTCGAGAAGGAGTGAATTCACCCCTCCACTTT
j_call: TRBJ1-2; v_call: TRBV5-4; d_call: TRBD1; clone_size: NA; cdr3_aa: CASSPLRGPNGYTF; cdr3_nt: TGTGCCAGCAGCCCGCTCAGGGGGCCTAATGGCTACACCTTC
j_call: TRBJ2-3; v_call: TRBV6-5; d_call: TRBD2; clone_size: NA; cdr3_aa: CASRETSGSTDTQYF; cdr3_nt: TGTGCCAGCAGGGAGACTAGCGGTAGCACAGATACGCAGTATTTT
j_call: TRBJ2-4; v_call: TRBV28; d_call: NA; clone_size: NA; cdr3_aa: CASSLSRQQGTLGKNIQYF; cdr3_nt: TGTGCCAGCAGTTTATCCCGCCAACAGGGGACTCTTGGCAAAAACATTCAGTACTTC
j_call: TRBJ1-2; v_call: TRBV5-6; d_call: NA; clone_size: NA; cdr3_aa: CASSPRVINYGYTF; cdr3_nt: TGTGCCAGCAGCCCCAGGGTGATTAACTATGGCTACACCTTC
j_call: TRBJ1-3; v_call: TRBV28; d_call: NA; clone_size: NA; cdr3_aa: CASSLLGRSGNTIYF; cdr3_nt: TGTGCCAGCAGTCTACTGGGGAGGTCTGGAAACACCATATATTTT
j_call: TRBJ2-7; v_call: TRBV20-1; d_call: NA; clone_size: few; cdr3_aa: CSAGGVGAKYF; cdr3_nt: TGCAGTGCTGGGGGCGTAGGGGCAAAGTACTTC
j_call: TRBJ2-3; v_call: TRBV3-1/TRBV3-2; d_call: TRBD2; clone_size: NA; cdr3_aa: CASSQDRRETDTQYF; cdr3_nt: TGTGCCAGCAGCCAAGATCGGCGGGAGACAGATACGCAGTATTTT
j_call: TRBJ1-1; v_call: TRBV6-6; d_call: NA; clone_size: NA; cdr3_aa: CASSYSRTEAFF; cdr3_nt: TGTGCCAGCAGTTACAGCCGGACTGAAGCTTTCTTT
j_call: TRBJ2-7; v_call: TRBV10-3; d_call: NA; clone_size: once; cdr3_aa: CAISEVAATYEQYF; cdr3_nt: TGTGCCATCAGTGAAGTAGCGGCCACCTACGAGCAGTACTTC
j_call: TRBJ2-1; v_call: TRBV28; d_call: NA; clone_size: NA; cdr3_aa: CATGLYNEQFF; cdr3_nt: TGTGCCACGGGACTCTACAATGAGCAGTTCTTC
j_call: TRBJ2-5; v_call: TRBV2; d_call: TRBD2; clone_size: NA; cdr3_aa: CASSGASGSLETQYF; cdr3_nt: TGTGCCAGCAGTGGGGCTAGCGGGAGCCTAGAGACCCAGTACTTC
j_call: TRBJ1-2; v_call: TRBV3-1/TRBV3-2; d_call: NA; clone_size: few; cdr3_aa: CASSQGEGGFYGYTF; cdr3_nt: TGTGCCAGCAGCCAAGGGGAAGGGGGATTCTATGGCTACACCTTC
j_call: TRBJ1-2; v_call: TRBV6-1; d_call: TRBD1; clone_size: NA; cdr3_aa: CASSEPGQGYGYTF; cdr3_nt: TGTGCCAGCAGTGAACCGGGACAGGGTTATGGCTACACCTTC
j_call: TRBJ1-5; v_call: TRBV30; d_call: NA; clone_size: NA; cdr3_aa: CAWSGGTGLGQPQHF; cdr3_nt: TGTGCCTGGAGTGGGGGTACAGGGCTGGGACAGCCCCAGCATTTT
j_call: TRBJ1-2; v_call: TRBV21-1; d_call: NA; clone_size: NA; cdr3_aa: CAGIQSGDSNYGYTF; cdr3_nt: TGTGCCGGGATCCAATCGGGAGACTCTAACTATGGCTACACCTTC
j_call: TRBJ2-6; v_call: TRBV2; d_call: NA; clone_size: NA; cdr3_aa: CASSGAPTGANVLTF; cdr3_nt: TGTGCCAGCAGTGGAGCCCCCACTGGGGCCAACGTCCTGACTTTC
j_call: TRBJ1-5; v_call: TRBV6-2/TRBV6-3; d_call: NA; clone_size: NA; cdr3_aa: CASSYAQLYQPQHF; cdr3_nt: TGTGCCAGCAGTTACGCCCAACTCTATCAGCCCCAGCATTTT
j_call: TRBJ2-7; v_call: TRBV7-2; d_call: TRBD1; clone_size: NA; cdr3_aa: CASRKLQGQSSYEQYF; cdr3_nt: TGTGCCAGCAGAAAACTACAGGGGCAGAGCTCCTACGAGCAGTACTTC
j_call: TRBJ1-2; v_call: TRBV30; d_call: NA; clone_size: NA; cdr3_aa: CAWSVEGRPALDGVF; cdr3_nt: TGTGCCTGGAGTGTAGAGGGCCGGCCCGCCTTAGATGGTGTCTTC
j_call: TRBJ2-1; v_call: TRBV11-2; d_call: NA; clone_size: few; cdr3_aa: CASRSDRFYNEQFF; cdr3_nt: TGTGCCAGCAGATCCGACAGGTTCTACAATGAGCAGTTCTTC
j_call: TRBJ1-5; v_call: TRBV23-1; d_call: NA; clone_size: NA; cdr3_aa: CASSQSSRVNQPQHF; cdr3_nt: TGCGCCAGCAGTCAATCGAGCAGGGTCAATCAGCCCCAGCATTTT
j_call: TRBJ1-2; v_call: TRBV5-1; d_call: TRBD1; clone_size: NA; cdr3_aa: CASSFGDRGNLGYTF; cdr3_nt: TGCGCCAGCAGCTTTGGGGACAGGGGAAATCTTGGCTACACCTTC
j_call: TRBJ1-2; v_call: TRBV6-1; d_call: NA; clone_size: NA; cdr3_aa: CASSSRGTADYGYTF; cdr3_nt: TGTGCCAGCAGTTCCCGGGGGACGGCTGACTATGGCTACACCTTC